The rows below give T cell receptor beta chains drawn from one sample of a study of beta chain features in type 1 diabetes. Data came from immunoSEQ multiplex PCR; TCRdb stores just in-frame clones and leaves some out. The table includes 300,000 to 350,000 clones, roughly 12% detected once. Sample: naive CD4+ T cells from blood. These receptor sequences come from a woman between 18 and 30 years old with type 1 diabetes. Both conserved end residues are part of each CDR3. D genes are given only for firm matches. Some rows have no size entry. The others give once, few or many, or a class for an expanded clone.

D	V	J	size	CDR3	DNA
.	TRBV9	TRBJ2-2	.	CASSVGTGLNTGELFF	TGTGCCAGCAGCGTAGGAACGGGACTGAACACCGGGGAGCTGTTTTTT
TRBD2	TRBV30	TRBJ2-5	few	CAWSTSGETQYF	TGTGCCTGGAGTACTAGCGGGGAGACCCAGTACTTC
TRBD1	TRBV19	TRBJ1-2	few	CASSTGDRDNGYTF	TGTGCCAGTAGTACCGGGGACAGGGATAATGGCTACACCTTC
.	TRBV19	TRBJ1-1	.	CATRYRDMNTEAFF	TGTGCCACCCGATACCGGGACATGAACACTGAAGCTTTCTTT
.	TRBV27	TRBJ1-2	few	CASAPQDSWNYGYTF	TGTGCCAGCGCTCCACAGGACAGCTGGAACTATGGCTACACCTTC
.	TRBV6-5	TRBJ2-5	.	CASSYSRGQETQYF	TGTGCCAGCAGTTACTCGAGAGGCCAAGAGACCCAGTACTTC
.	TRBV15	TRBJ2-5	.	CATTQRRGAPRAQYF	TGTGCCACCACCCAACGGCGTGGGGCCCCCAGGGCCCAGTACTTC
TRBD1	TRBV19	TRBJ2-2	few	CASSTNRGIGELFF	TGTGCCAGTAGTACGAACAGGGGGATCGGGGAGCTGTTTTTT
TRBD1	TRBV28	TRBJ1-2	.	CASSLPGQGLYGYTF	TGTGCCAGCAGTCTACCGGGACAGGGCCTCTATGGCTACACCTTC
.	TRBV25-1	TRBJ2-3	.	CASSESWVRPDTQYF	TGTGCCAGCAGTGAATCGTGGGTCAGGCCAGATACGCAGTATTTT
TRBD1	TRBV4-1	TRBJ1-2	few	CASSQSPPGTGYDGYTF	TGCGCCAGCAGCCAATCTCCCCCCGGGACAGGGTATGATGGCTACACCTTC
TRBD1	TRBV28	TRBJ2-7	.	CASSSGQGISYEQYF	TGTGCCAGCAGTTCAGGACAGGGTATTTCCTACGAGCAGTACTTC
TRBD1	TRBV9	TRBJ1-3	once	CASSVAPTGDGNTIYF	TGTGCCAGCAGCGTAGCCCCGACAGGGGACGGAAACACCATATATTTT
TRBD1	TRBV29-1	TRBJ1-1	.	CSVGTGNTEAFF	TGCAGCGTTGGGACAGGGAACACTGAAGCTTTCTTT
.	TRBV25-1	TRBJ2-3	.	CASRRVDTQYF	TGTGCCAGCCGCCGGGTGGATACGCAGTATTTT
TRBD1	TRBV4-3	TRBJ2-3	.	CASSSRFGQGATDTQYF	TGCGCCAGCAGCTCCAGATTCGGACAGGGGGCCACAGATACGCAGTATTTT
.	TRBV5-1	TRBJ1-2	.	CASSSITGNYGYTF	TGCGCCAGCAGCTCGATCACAGGGAACTATGGCTACACCTTC
TRBD2	TRBV7-9	TRBJ2-3	.	CASSLSGGRRADTQYF	TGTGCCAGCAGCTTATCTGGCGGGAGGAGGGCAGATACGCAGTATTTT
TRBD2	TRBV7-2	TRBJ2-3	.	CASSPPGGGNTDTQYF	TGTGCCAGCAGCCCCCCTGGCGGGGGGAACACAGATACGCAGTATTTT
TRBD2	TRBV28	TRBJ2-3	.	CASKIAGSTDTQYF	TGTGCCAGTAAGATAGCGGGAAGCACAGATACGCAGTATTTT
TRBD1	TRBV2	TRBJ1-4	few	CASSAGQKNEKLFF	TGTGCCAGCAGTGCGGGACAGAAGAATGAAAAACTGTTTTTT
.	TRBV6-5	TRBJ2-3	.	CASRYLGGAPDTQYF	TGTGCCAGCAGATATCTCGGAGGGGCCCCAGATACGCAGTATTTT
TRBD2	TRBV6-5	TRBJ2-1	.	CASNLAGSSYNEQFF	TGTGCCAGCAATCTAGCGGGAAGTTCCTACAATGAGCAGTTCTTC
TRBD1	TRBV5-1	TRBJ2-1	.	CASSLGDRAYNEQFF	TGCGCCAGCAGCTTGGGGGACAGGGCGTACAATGAGCAGTTCTTC
.	TRBV10-3	TRBJ2-1	.	CAISGSSRQYNEQFF	TGTGCCATCAGTGGGTCTTCGAGACAATACAATGAGCAGTTCTTC
.	TRBV7-9	TRBJ2-1	few	CASSQLNEQFF	TGTGCCAGCAGCCAACTCAATGAGCAGTTCTTC
.	TRBV19	TRBJ2-2	.	CASSKGLGPANTGELFF	TGTGCCAGTAGTAAGGGACTGGGACCGGCGAACACCGGGGAGCTGTTTTTT
.	TRBV28	TRBJ2-3	few	CASSLVDRADTQYF	TGTGCCAGCAGTTTAGTAGATCGTGCAGATACGCAGTATTTT
.	TRBV27	TRBJ1-2	.	CASRPQGGVYGYTF	TGTGCCAGCAGACCCCAGGGAGGGGTATACGGCTACACCTTC
TRBD2	TRBV15	TRBJ2-1	.	CATSLTRSGNNEQFF	TGTGCCACCAGCCTCACTCGTAGCGGGAACAATGAGCAGTTCTTC
TRBD1	TRBV5-1	TRBJ2-5	.	CASSLTPGQGPGETQYF	TGCGCCAGCAGCCTAACACCGGGACAGGGTCCGGGGGAGACCCAGTACTTC
TRBD2	TRBV10-2	TRBJ2-3	few	CASKTSGSGTDTQYF	TGCGCCAGCAAGACTAGCGGGAGTGGAACAGATACGCAGTATTTT
TRBD1	TRBV5-6	TRBJ2-3	.	CASSSETGFSTDTQYF	TGTGCCAGCAGCTCCGAGACAGGGTTCAGCACAGATACGCAGTATTTT
TRBD1	TRBV2	TRBJ1-2	.	CASSRQGSNYGYTF	TGTGCCAGCAGTAGACAGGGTTCCAACTATGGCTACACCTTC
TRBD2	TRBV30	TRBJ2-5	.	CAWGGGSLETQYF	TGTGCCTGGGGAGGCGGGAGCCTGGAGACCCAGTACTTC
TRBD1	TRBV7-9	TRBJ2-3	few	CASSWTGGRPDTQYF	TGTGCCAGCAGCTGGACAGGGGGTCGACCAGATACGCAGTATTTT